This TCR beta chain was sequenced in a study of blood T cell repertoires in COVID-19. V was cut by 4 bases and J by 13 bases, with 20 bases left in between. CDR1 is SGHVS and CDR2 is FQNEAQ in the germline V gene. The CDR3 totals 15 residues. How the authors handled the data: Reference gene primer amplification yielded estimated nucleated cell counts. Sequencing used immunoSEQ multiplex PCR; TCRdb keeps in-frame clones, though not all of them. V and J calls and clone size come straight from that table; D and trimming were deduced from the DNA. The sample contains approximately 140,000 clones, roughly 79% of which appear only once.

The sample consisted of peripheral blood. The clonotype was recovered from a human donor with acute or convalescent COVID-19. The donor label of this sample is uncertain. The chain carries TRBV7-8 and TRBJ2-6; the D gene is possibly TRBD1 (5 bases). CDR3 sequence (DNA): TGTGCCAGCAGCTCCCAGGGTGGGGCGGCGCAAGTCCTGACTTTC. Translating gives CASSSQGGAAQVLTF.